This T cell receptor (beta chain) is from a study of OX40 agonist ivuxolimab in advanced cancers. This CDR3 is built from 14 residues. Trimming took off 6 bases at V and 3 bases at J, with 14 bases between the two ends. CDR1 ENHRY and CDR2 SYGVKD come from the germline V gene. Patients were ruled out by autoimmune disease history or systemic immunosuppression. Profiled with immunoSEQ multiplex PCR; TCRdb holds only in-frame clones, not every one. The sample consists of some 48,000 clones, about four fifths of them appearing once. The rearrangement uses TRBV10-3 and TRBJ1-1, with D hard to call. The specimen comprised CD4+ or CD8+ T cells sorted from blood, sampled in a trial of the OX40 agonist ivuxolimab. The clonotype was recovered from an adult with an advanced solid tumor such as melanoma, head and neck, liver or kidney cancer. In DNA form, the CDR3 reads TGTGCCATCAGCCTGGACGTTCGGCACACTGAAGCTTTCTTT. This encodes CAISLDVRHTEAFF.